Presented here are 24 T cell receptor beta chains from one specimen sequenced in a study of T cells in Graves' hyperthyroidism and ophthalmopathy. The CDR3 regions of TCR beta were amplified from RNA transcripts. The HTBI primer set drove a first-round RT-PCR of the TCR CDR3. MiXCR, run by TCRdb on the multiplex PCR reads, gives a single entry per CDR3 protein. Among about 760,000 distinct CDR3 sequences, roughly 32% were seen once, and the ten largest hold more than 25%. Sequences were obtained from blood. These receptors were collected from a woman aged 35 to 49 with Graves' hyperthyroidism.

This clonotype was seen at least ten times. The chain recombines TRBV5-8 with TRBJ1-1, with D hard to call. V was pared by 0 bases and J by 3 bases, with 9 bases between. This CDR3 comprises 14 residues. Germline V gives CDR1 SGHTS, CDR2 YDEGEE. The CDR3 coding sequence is TGTGCCAGCAGCTTGGTTAATGGGGACACTGAAGCTTTCTTT. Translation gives CASSLVNGDTEAFF.

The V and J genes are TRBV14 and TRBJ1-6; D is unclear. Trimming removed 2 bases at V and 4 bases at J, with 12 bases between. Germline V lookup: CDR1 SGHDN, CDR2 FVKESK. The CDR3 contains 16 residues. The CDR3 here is CASSQSGLWYNSPLHF. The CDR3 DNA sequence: TGTGCCAGCAGCCAATCAGGACTTTGGTATAATTCACCCCTCCACTTT. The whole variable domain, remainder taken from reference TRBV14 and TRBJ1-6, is EAGVTQFPSHSVIEKGQTVTLRCDPISGHDNLYWYRRVMGKEIKFLLHFVKESKQDESGMPNNRFLAERTGGTYSTLKVQPAELEDSGVYFCASSQSGLWYNSPLHFGNGTRLTVT.

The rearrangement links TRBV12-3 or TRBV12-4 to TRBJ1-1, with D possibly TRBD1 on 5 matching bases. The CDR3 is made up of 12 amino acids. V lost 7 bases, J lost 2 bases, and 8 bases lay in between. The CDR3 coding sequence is TGTGCCAGCATGGGACTCAACACTGAAGCTTTCTTT. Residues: CASMGLNTEAFF.

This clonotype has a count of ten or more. CDR3 DNA: TGTGCCAGTAGTAAACATCAGGGTAAAACTGAAGCTTTCTTT. The encoded protein is CASSKHQGKTEAFF. The rearrangement joins TRBV19 to TRBJ1-1, with D possibly TRBD1 on 5 matching bases. Per germline, CDR1 LNHDA and CDR2 SQIVND (reference sequence). The CDR3 has 14 amino acids. Trimming left V 4 bases short and J 5 bases short, with 14 bases between.

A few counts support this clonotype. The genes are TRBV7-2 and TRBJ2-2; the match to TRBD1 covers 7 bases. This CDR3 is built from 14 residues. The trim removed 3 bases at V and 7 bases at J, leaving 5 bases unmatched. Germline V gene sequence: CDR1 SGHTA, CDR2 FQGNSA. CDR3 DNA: TGTGCCAGCAGCTTGGACAGGACGGGCGGGGAGCTGTTTTTT. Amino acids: CASSLDRTGGELFF.

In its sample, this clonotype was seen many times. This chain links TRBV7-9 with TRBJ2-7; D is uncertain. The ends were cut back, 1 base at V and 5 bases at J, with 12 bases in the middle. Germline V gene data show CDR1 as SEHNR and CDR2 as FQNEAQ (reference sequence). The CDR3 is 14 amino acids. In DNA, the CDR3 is TGTGCCAGCAGCTTAGGGGGTATGATACACGAGCAGTACTTC. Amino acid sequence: CASSLGGMIHEQYF.

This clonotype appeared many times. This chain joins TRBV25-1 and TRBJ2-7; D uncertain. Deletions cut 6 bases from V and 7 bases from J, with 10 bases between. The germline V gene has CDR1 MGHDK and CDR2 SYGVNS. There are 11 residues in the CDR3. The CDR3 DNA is TGTGCCAGCAGAATAATAGGAGAGCAGTACTTC. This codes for CASRIIGEQYF.

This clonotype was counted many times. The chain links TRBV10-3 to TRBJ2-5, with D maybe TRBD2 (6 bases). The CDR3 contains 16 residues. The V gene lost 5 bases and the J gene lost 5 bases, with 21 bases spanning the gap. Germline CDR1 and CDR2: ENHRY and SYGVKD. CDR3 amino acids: CAISRSGPGEPETQYF. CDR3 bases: TGTGCCATCAGTCGAAGCGGGCCGGGAGAACCTGAGACCCAGTACTTC.

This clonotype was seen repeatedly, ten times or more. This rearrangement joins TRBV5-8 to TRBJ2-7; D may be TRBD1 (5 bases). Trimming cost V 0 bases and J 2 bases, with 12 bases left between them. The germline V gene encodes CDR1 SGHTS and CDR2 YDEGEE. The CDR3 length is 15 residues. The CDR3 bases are TGTGCCAGCAGCTTGGGACAGTCCCTTACCTACGAGCAGTACTTC. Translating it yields CASSLGQSLTYEQYF.

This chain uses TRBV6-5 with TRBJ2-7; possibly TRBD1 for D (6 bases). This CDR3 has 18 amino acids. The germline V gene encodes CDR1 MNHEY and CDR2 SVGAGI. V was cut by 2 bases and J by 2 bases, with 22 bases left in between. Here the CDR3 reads CASSYLGQPAIDPYEQYF. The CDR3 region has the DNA TGTGCCAGCAGTTACCTCGGACAGCCAGCCATCGATCCCTACGAGCAGTACTTC.

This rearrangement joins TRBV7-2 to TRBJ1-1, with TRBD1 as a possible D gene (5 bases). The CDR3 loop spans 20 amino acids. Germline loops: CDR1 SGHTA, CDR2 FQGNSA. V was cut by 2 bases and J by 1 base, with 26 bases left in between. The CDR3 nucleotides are TGTGCCAGCAGCTTAAGGGGTAATTGGGCGTCCGGTTCAAGGAACACTGAAGCTTTCTTT. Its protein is CASSLRGNWASGSRNTEAFF. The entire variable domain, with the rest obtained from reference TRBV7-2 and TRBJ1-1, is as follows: GAGVSQSPSNKVTEKGKDVELRCDPISGHTALYWYRQSLGQGLEFLIYFQGNSAPDKSGLPSDRFSAERTGGSVSTLTIQRTQQEDSAVYLCASSLRGNWASGSRNTEAFFGQGTRLTVV.

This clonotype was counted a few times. CDR3 coding DNA: TGCAGCGTTGACGACGGGGTTGGAAAACTGTTTTTT. Amino acid sequence: CSVDDGVGKLFF. J is TRBJ1-4 and V is TRBV29-1; unclear D gene. The V and J ends lost 3 bases and 10 bases respectively, with 12 bases between them. The CDR3 spans 12 residues. The germline V gene has CDR1 SQVTM and CDR2 ANQGSEA.

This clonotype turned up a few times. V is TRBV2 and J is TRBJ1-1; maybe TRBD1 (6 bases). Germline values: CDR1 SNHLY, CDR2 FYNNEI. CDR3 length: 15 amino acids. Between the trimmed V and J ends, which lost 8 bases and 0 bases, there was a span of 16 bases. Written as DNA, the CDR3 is TGTGCCAGCGGGGGGCGGACAGCCATGAACACTGAAGCTTTCTTT. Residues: CASGGRTAMNTEAFF.

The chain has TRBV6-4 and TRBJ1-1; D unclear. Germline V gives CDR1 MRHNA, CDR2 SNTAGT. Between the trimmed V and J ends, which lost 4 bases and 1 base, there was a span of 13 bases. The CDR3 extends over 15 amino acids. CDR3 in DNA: TGTGCCAGCAGTGTCTATGAGGGTGGGAACACTGAAGCTTTCTTT. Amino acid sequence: CASSVYEGGNTEAFF.

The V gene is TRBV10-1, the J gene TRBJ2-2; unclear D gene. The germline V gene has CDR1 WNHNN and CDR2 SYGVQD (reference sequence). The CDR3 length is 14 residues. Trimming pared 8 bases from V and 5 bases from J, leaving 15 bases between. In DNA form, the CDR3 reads TGCGCCAGCGGGAACCGAGCGTGGACCGGGGAGCTGTTTTTT. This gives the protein CASGNRAWTGELFF.

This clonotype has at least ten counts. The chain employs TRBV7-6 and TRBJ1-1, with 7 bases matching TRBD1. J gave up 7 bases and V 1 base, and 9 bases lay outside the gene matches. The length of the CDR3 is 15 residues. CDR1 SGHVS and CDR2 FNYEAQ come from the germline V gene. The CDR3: CASSLEGTAPSEAFF. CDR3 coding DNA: TGTGCCAGCAGCTTAGAGGGGACAGCACCAAGTGAAGCTTTCTTT.

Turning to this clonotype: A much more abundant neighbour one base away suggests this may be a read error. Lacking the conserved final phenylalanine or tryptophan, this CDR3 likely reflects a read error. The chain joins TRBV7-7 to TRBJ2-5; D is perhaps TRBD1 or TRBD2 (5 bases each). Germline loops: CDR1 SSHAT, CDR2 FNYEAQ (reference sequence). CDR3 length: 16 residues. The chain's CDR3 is CASSPRVTGRRETQYL. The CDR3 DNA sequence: TGTGCTAGCAGCCCCCGGGTGACGGGACGTCGAGAGACCCAGTACCTC.

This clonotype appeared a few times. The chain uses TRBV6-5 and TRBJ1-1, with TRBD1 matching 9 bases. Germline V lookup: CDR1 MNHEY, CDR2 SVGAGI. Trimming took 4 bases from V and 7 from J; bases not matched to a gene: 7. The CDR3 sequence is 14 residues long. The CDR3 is CASSLDRGTLEAFF. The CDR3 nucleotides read TGTGCCAGCAGTTTGGACAGGGGAACCCTTGAAGCTTTCTTT.

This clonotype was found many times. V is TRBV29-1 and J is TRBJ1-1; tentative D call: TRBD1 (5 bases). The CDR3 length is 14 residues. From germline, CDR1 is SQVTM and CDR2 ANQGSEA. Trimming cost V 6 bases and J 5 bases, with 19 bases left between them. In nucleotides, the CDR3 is TGCAGCGTCAATCCCGGGCGAGAGGGGACTGAAGCTTTCTTT. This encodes CSVNPGREGTEAFF.

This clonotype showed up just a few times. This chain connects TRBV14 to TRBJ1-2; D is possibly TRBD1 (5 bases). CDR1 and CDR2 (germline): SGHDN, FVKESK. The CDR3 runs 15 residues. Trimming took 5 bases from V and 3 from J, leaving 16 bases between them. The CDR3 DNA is TGTGCCAGCAGCTCCCGGACGGGGCTTTACTATGGCTACACCTTC. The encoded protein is CASSSRTGLYYGYTF.

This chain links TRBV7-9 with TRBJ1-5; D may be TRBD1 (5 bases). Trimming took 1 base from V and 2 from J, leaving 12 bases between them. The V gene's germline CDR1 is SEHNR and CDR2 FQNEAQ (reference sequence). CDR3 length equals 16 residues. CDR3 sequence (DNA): TGTGCCAGCAGCTTAGGGGGGGAGGCAGGCAATCAGCCCCAGCATTTT. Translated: CASSLGGEAGNQPQHF.

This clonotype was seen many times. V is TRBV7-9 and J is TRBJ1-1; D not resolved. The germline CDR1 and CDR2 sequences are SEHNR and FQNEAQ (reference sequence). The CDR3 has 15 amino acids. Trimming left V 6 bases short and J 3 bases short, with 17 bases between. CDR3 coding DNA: TGTGCCAGCAGGTCCAGTAGCCTTGGGGACACTGAAGCTTTCTTT. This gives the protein CASRSSSLGDTEAFF.

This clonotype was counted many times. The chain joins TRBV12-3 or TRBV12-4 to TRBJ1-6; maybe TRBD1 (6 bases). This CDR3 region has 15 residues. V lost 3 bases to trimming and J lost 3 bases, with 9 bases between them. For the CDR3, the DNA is TGTGCCAGCAGTTTCTTGGACAGCTATAATTCACCCCTCCACTTT. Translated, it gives CASSFLDSYNSPLHF.

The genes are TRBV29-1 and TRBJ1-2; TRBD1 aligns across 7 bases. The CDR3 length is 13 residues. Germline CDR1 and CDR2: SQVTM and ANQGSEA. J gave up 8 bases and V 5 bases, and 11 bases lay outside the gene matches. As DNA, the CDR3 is TGCAGCGTTTTTTGGGAGACAGGGCAGGGCTACACCTTC. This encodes CSVFWETGQGYTF.